Shown below are 24 T cell receptor beta chains from a single sample sequenced in a study of CD8 T cells in Susac syndrome. Reverse transcription used about 0.45 to 1 ug RNA and random hexamers. One entry per CDR3 protein results from TCRdb running MiXCR on the immunoSEQ multiplex PCR reads. The sample gives hundreds of thousands of distinct CDR3 sequences, around 93% of which show up once; 0.065% to 0.075% is in the top ten. The source material was CD4+ T cells from PBMCs. All receptors come from a human donor with multiple sclerosis.

The chain recombines TRBV18 with TRBJ1-1; tentative D call: TRBD1 (6 bases). The CDR3 contains 15 residues. Trimming shortened V by 3 bases and J by 6 bases, and 17 bases separated the two germline ends. Looked up from germline, CDR1 is KGHSH and CDR2 is LQKENI. CDR3 amino acids: CASSPEGGGGAEAFF. DNA of the CDR3: TGTGCCAGCTCACCGGAAGGAGGCGGGGGCGCTGAAGCTTTCTTT.

This chain links TRBV5-1 with TRBJ2-7; unclear D gene. Germline assignment: CDR1 SGHRS and CDR2 YFSETQ. V lost 5 bases and J lost 6, with 12 bases in between. This CDR3 has 12 amino acids. CDR3: CASRRDAREQYF. CDR3 DNA: TGCGCCAGCAGACGAGACGCCCGCGAGCAGTACTTC.

This chain uses TRBV2 with TRBJ1-2; D unclear. The CDR3 is 12 residues long. The V and J ends lost 4 bases and 7 bases respectively, with 10 bases between them. Germline CDR1 reads SNHLY; CDR2 reads FYNNEI. CDR3 DNA: TGTGCCAGCAGTGTAGAAGGGTTTGGCTACACCTTC. Protein sequence: CASSVEGFGYTF.

The chain employs TRBV18 and TRBJ2-7; D is unresolved. The CDR3 extends over 13 amino acids. Germline assignment: CDR1 KGHSH and CDR2 LQKENI. Trimming took 3 bases from V and 3 from J, leaving 9 bases between them. CDR3 protein: CASSPQDGYEQYF. DNA of the CDR3: TGTGCCAGCTCACCCCAGGACGGCTACGAGCAGTACTTC.

CDR3 sequence (DNA): TGCAGTGCTAGCGGTGGGCAGGGCGTTGACACTGAAGCTTTCTTT. Translating gives CSASGGQGVDTEAFF. The V call is TRBV20-1, the J call TRBJ1-1, with D perhaps matching TRBD1 (5 bases). Trimming shortened V by 3 bases and J by 3 bases, and 17 bases separated the two germline ends. Germline V gene data show CDR1 as DFQATT and CDR2 as SNEGSKA (reference sequence). The CDR3 is 15 residues long.

This chain links TRBV6-5 with TRBJ2-2; TRBD2 aligns across 13 bases. V lost 2 bases, J lost 5 bases, and 8 bases stayed unmatched. Germline-derived CDR1 and CDR2 are MNHEY and SVGAGI. CDR3 length equals 18 residues. For the CDR3, the DNA is TGTGCCAGCAGTTACCCACCGGGACTAGCGGGGCTAACCGGGGAGCTGTTTTTT. Translating gives CASSYPPGLAGLTGELFF.

V usage is TRBV12-5 and J usage is TRBJ1-1, with D maybe TRBD1 (5 bases). Germline-derived CDR1 and CDR2 are LGHNT and FRNRAP. This CDR3 contains 13 residues. V dropped 3 bases and J dropped 5 bases, with 10 bases sitting between them. The CDR3 spells CASGLPGPTEAFF. The DNA of the CDR3 is TGTGCTAGTGGTTTACCAGGGCCAACTGAAGCTTTCTTT.

This clonotype was counted a single time. The chain links TRBV19 to TRBJ2-7; tentatively, D is TRBD1 or TRBD2 (5 bases each). This CDR3 region has 13 residues. Trimming shortened V by 4 bases and J by 3 bases, and 10 bases separated the two germline ends. Looked up from germline, CDR1 is LNHDA and CDR2 is SQIVND (reference sequence). The CDR3, as DNA: TGTGCCAGTAGTAGGGACCGATACTACGAGCAGTACTTC. Its translation: CASSRDRYYEQYF.

This rearrangement joins TRBV19 to TRBJ2-7; D may correspond to TRBD1 or TRBD2 (5 bases each). This CDR3 has 14 amino acids. V lost 5 bases to trimming and J lost 0 bases, with 11 bases between them. CDR1 LNHDA and CDR2 SQIVND come from the germline V gene (reference sequence). In DNA form, the CDR3 reads TGTGCCAGTAGTGCCCGGGACGCCTCCTACGAGCAGTACTTC. Its protein product is CASSARDASYEQYF. The full variable domain, its missing parts supplied by reference TRBV19 and TRBJ2-7, is DGGITQSPKYLFRKEGQNVTLSCEQNLNHDAMYWYRQDPGQGLRLIYYSQIVNDFQKGDIAEGYSVSREKKESFPLTVTSAQKNPTAFYLCASSARDASYEQYFGPGTRLTVT.

This chain joins TRBV12-3 or TRBV12-4 and TRBJ2-3; no reliable D call. The CDR3 has 12 amino acids. Between the trimmed V and J ends, which lost 6 bases and 2 bases, there was a span of 6 bases. The CDR3 region is CASRTVTDTQYF. The DNA of the CDR3 is TGTGCCAGCAGGACCGTCACAGATACGCAGTATTTT.

The V and J genes are TRBV19 and TRBJ1-5; possibly TRBD1 for D (5 bases). Germline V lookup: CDR1 LNHDA, CDR2 SQIVND (reference sequence). The CDR3 has 14 amino acids. Trimming pared 3 bases from V and 4 bases from J, leaving 10 bases between. The CDR3 here is CASSIGASNQPQHF. CDR3 DNA: TGTGCCAGTAGTATCGGGGCTTCAAATCAGCCCCAGCATTTT.

The chain couples TRBV18 to TRBJ2-5; possibly TRBD2 for D (5 bases). V was shortened by 6 bases and J by 1 base, with 12 bases between the two germline ends. Germline CDR1 and CDR2: KGHSH and LQKENI. The CDR3 runs 14 residues. The CDR3 DNA reads as TGTGCCAGCTCCCGCAGCGGCCCCCAAGAGACCCAGTACTTC. Translating gives CASSRSGPQETQYF.

The V gene is TRBV15, the J gene TRBJ2-7, with 7 bases aligning to TRBD1. The CDR3 is 14 amino acids. V trimming: 0 bases; J trimming: 5 bases; junction bases outside the gene matches: 4. From germline, CDR1 is LNHNV and CDR2 YYDKDF (reference sequence). The CDR3 DNA reads TGTGCCACCAGCAGAGACTCGACAGGGAACGAGCAGTACTTC. This gives the protein CATSRDSTGNEQYF. The full variable domain, with the rest looked up from reference TRBV15 and TRBJ2-7, is DAMVIQNPRYQVTQFGKPVTLSCSQTLNHNVMYWYQQKSSQAPKLLFHYYDKDFNNEADTPDNFQSRRPNTSFCFLDIRSPGLGDTAMYLCATSRDSTGNEQYFGPGTRLTVT.

This chain connects TRBV9 to TRBJ2-2; D is perhaps TRBD1 or TRBD2 (6 bases each). Trimming took 0 bases from V and 8 from J, leaving 17 bases between them. Germline assignment: CDR1 SGDLS and CDR2 YYNGEE. This CDR3 spans 16 amino acids. CDR3 sequence reads: CASSVGAQWGAGELFF. The DNA of the CDR3 is TGTGCCAGCAGCGTAGGAGCCCAGTGGGGGGCTGGGGAGCTGTTTTTT. The full variable domain, completed using reference TRBV9 and TRBJ2-2, is DSGVTQTPKHLITATGQRVTLRCSPRSGDLSVYWYQQSLDQGLQFLIQYYNGEERAKGNILERFSAQQFPDLHSELNLSSLELGDSALYFCASSVGAQWGAGELFFGEGSRLTVL.

This chain connects TRBV5-8 to TRBJ1-1; no firm D call. The CDR3 sequence is 13 residues long. V gave up 3 bases and J gave up 8 bases, with 14 bases separating them. Germline CDR1 reads SGHTS; CDR2 reads YDEGEE. CDR3 sequence (DNA): TGTGCCAGCAGCTCACCGGGAGGAGCGGAAGCTTTCTTT. It encodes CASSSPGGAEAFF.

The chain combines TRBV4-2 with TRBJ1-5; possibly TRBD1 for D (5 bases). The germline CDR1 and CDR2 sequences are LGHNA and YNFKEQ. The V end lost 1 base, the J end lost 4 bases, and 11 bases lay between the germline ends. The length of the CDR3 is 15 residues. The CDR3 loop is CASSQGPGRNQPQHF. CDR3 sequence (DNA): TGTGCCAGCAGCCAAGGGCCAGGGAGGAATCAGCCCCAGCATTTT.

The gene calls are TRBV5-6 and TRBJ2-1, with no clear D. The V and J ends lost 9 bases and 0 bases respectively, with 19 bases between them. There are 16 residues in the CDR3. The germline CDR1 and CDR2 sequences are SGHDT and YYEEEE. The CDR3 region is CATMLYTLSSYNEQFF. The CDR3 DNA reads TGTGCCACGATGCTCTACACTCTTAGCTCCTACAATGAGCAGTTCTTC.

The CDR3 here is CASSFLGEGGYEQYF. DNA for the CDR3: TGTGCCAGCAGTTTCCTAGGGGAAGGGGGCTACGAGCAGTACTTC. The J gene is TRBJ2-7, the V gene TRBV28; possible D gene TRBD1, 6 bases. Germline CDR1 MDHEN, CDR2 SYDVKM. The CDR3 is 15 residues long. With 3 bases removed from V and 3 bases from J, the gap between germline ends came to 15 bases.

The chain employs TRBV2 and TRBJ2-1; 7 nucleotides align to TRBD2. The junction had 8 bases not matched to a gene; V was cut back by 4 bases and J by 5 bases. Germline V CDR1 and CDR2: SNHLY, FYNNEI. The CDR3 covers 15 residues. Here the CDR3 DNA reads TGTGCCAGCAGTGGAAGGAGCGGGACTAACAATGAGCAGTTCTTC. The encoded protein is CASSGRSGTNNEQFF.

This chain uses TRBV5-1 with TRBJ2-5; weak D call: TRBD1 (5 bases). This CDR3 spans 12 amino acids. CDR1 and CDR2 (germline): SGHRS, YFSETQ. Trimming stripped 7 bases from V and 5 bases from J, with 12 bases between. The chain's CDR3 is CASFRVGETQYF. The CDR3 DNA is TGCGCCAGCTTCAGGGTGGGCGAGACCCAGTACTTC.

The chain is built from TRBV2 and TRBJ1-4; D may be TRBD1 (5 bases). Germline V lookup: CDR1 SNHLY, CDR2 FYNNEI. The CDR3 spans 14 residues. Trimming took 6 bases from V and 6 from J, leaving 14 bases between them. The chain's CDR3 is CASSFQGSDEKLFF. The CDR3 DNA sequence: TGTGCCAGCAGCTTTCAGGGTTCTGATGAAAAACTGTTTTTT.

This rearrangement joins TRBV7-7 to TRBJ2-5; 10 bases are shared with TRBD2. Looked up from germline, CDR1 is SSHAT and CDR2 is FNYEAQ (reference sequence). The CDR3 runs 17 residues. The V segment lost 3 bases and the J segment 0 bases; nucleotides outside the gene matches: 7. CDR3 sequence reads: CASSLRLAGANQETQYF. The CDR3 bases are TGTGCCAGCAGCTTGCGGCTAGCGGGGGCCAACCAAGAGACCCAGTACTTC.

The chain has TRBV3-1 and TRBJ2-1, with D possibly TRBD2 on 5 matching bases. Trimming took 5 bases from V and 5 from J, leaving 13 bases between them. This CDR3 spans 14 amino acids. Germline V gene sequence: CDR1 LGHDT, CDR2 YNNKEL (reference sequence). CDR3 sequence reads: CASSGRLQNNEQFF. CDR3 sequence (DNA): TGTGCCAGCAGCGGGAGACTCCAAAACAATGAGCAGTTCTTC.

This chain joins TRBV11-2 and TRBJ1-1; tentatively, D is TRBD1 (6 bases). The CDR3 runs to 14 residues. Germline V lookup: CDR1 SGHAT, CDR2 FQNNGV. V lost 5 bases and J 4 bases, leaving 14 bases between the germline ends. For the CDR3, the DNA is TGTGCCAGCAGCAAAAACAGGGTTACCACTGAAGCTTTCTTT. As protein: CASSKNRVTTEAFF.